This TCR beta chain stems from a study of blood T cell repertoires in COVID-19. Overall study context: Samples taken during acute and convalescent COVID-19 were collected in the United States, Italy and Spain. In each case, the material was cDNA or gDNA derived from T cells, B-cell-depleted T cells, or PBMCs.

The trim removed 1 base at V and 3 bases at J, leaving 0 bases unmatched. Germline V gives CDR1 SGHRS, CDR2 YFSETQ. The CDR3 is 14 amino acids. Enrolled during active infection, Seattle patients were then followed longitudinally. Libraries were prepared by immunoSEQ multiplex PCR; TCRdb keeps only in-frame clonotypes and omits some of them. The repertoire holds a few hundred thousand clones, with roughly 88% as singletons. This receptor was taken from a woman in her seventies with COVID-19, enrolled during active disease. The sequencing sample was made of peripheral blood. The chain carries TRBV5-1 and TRBJ2-5; 10 bases are a match to TRBD2. As DNA, the CDR3 is TGCGCCAGCAGCTTGACTAGCGGGAAAGAGACCCAGTACTTC. The encoded protein is CASSLTSGKETQYF.